Listed below are T cell receptor beta chains from one sample, sequenced in a study of blood T cells in healthy people across ages. TCRdb reanalysed the 5' RACE reads using MiXCR and keeps one entry per CDR3 protein. There are around 1,000,000 distinct CDR3 sequences in the sample; roughly 24% occur only once, and around 0.75% lies in the top ten. A further study also used this sample, focusing on T cells of mothers and their children.

The sample was blood. The receptor source for this set is a girl aged 2-15 years in good health. CDR3s include the opening cysteine and the closing phenylalanine or tryptophan. A D gene is named only where the DNA matches it firmly. Not every row has a clone size; where given, it reads once, few, many or a size class.

many | TRBJ1-1 | 14 | - | TRBV7-9 | CASSLEQGGTEAFF | TGTGCCAGCAGCTTAGAACAGGGAGGGACTGAAGCTTTCTTT
- | TRBJ1-2 | 16 | - | TRBV18 | CASSPSPGPGSVGYTF | TGTGCCAGCTCACCGTCCCCGGGACCGGGATCAGTTGGCTACACCTTC
- | TRBJ2-2 | 15 | - | TRBV4-1 | CASSQGGSRTGELFF | TGCGCCAGCAGCCAAGGGGGGAGTCGGACCGGGGAGCTGTTTTTT
- | TRBJ2-7 | 15 | - | TRBV24-1 | CATSDWGTGPLGQYF | TGTGCCACCAGTGATTGGGGAACAGGGCCGCTGGGGCAGTACTTC
few | TRBJ2-1 | 12 | - | TRBV29-1 | CSVVLGFNEQFF | TGCAGCGTCGTGCTAGGATTCAATGAGCAGTTCTTC
many | TRBJ1-3 | 14 | TRBD1 | TRBV20-1 | CSATDRASGNTIYF | TGCAGTGCTACCGACAGGGCCTCTGGAAACACCATATATTTT
- | TRBJ2-5 | 15 | TRBD2 | TRBV29-1 | CGTGLAGEGVETQYF | TGCGGAACGGGGTTAGCGGGAGAGGGAGTGGAGACCCAGTACTTC
few | TRBJ2-1 | 16 | TRBD2 | TRBV4-1 | CASSQKLAGDDDEQFF | TGCGCCAGCAGCCAAAAACTAGCGGGAGATGACGATGAGCAGTTCTTC
few | TRBJ2-5 | 14 | - | TRBV5-4 | CASSLGYLEETQYF | TGTGCCAGCAGCTTGGGATACCTAGAAGAGACCCAGTACTTC
few | TRBJ2-5 | 11 | - | TRBV10-3 | CAISTKETQYF | TGTGCCATCAGTACAAAAGAGACCCAGTACTTC
few | TRBJ2-1 | 13 | - | TRBV20-1 | CSARITGREEQFF | TGCAGTGCTAGAATCACCGGGAGAGAAGAGCAGTTCTTC
few | TRBJ2-5 | 15 | - | TRBV20-1 | CSAGRDRDSQETQYF | TGCAGTGCTGGGCGGGACCGGGACAGCCAAGAGACCCAGTACTTC
few | TRBJ1-4 | 14 | - | TRBV9 | CASSVAGIGEKLFF | TGTGCCAGCAGCGTAGCCGGCATAGGGGAAAAACTGTTTTTT
few | TRBJ2-1 | 17 | TRBD1 | TRBV12-5 | CASGSALGQGTYNEQFF | TGTGCTAGTGGTTCAGCGCTAGGACAGGGGACCTACAATGAGCAGTTCTTC
few | TRBJ1-1 | 11 | - | TRBV29-1 | CSVQMNTEAFF | TGCAGCGTTCAAATGAACACTGAAGCTTTCTTT
many | TRBJ1-1 | 16 | - | TRBV9 | CASSVEGSTGDTEAFF | TGTGCCAGCAGCGTAGAGGGCTCGACAGGTGACACTGAAGCTTTCTTT
- | TRBJ1-2 | 14 | TRBD1 | TRBV2 | CASTWDRDSYGYTF | TGTGCCAGCACCTGGGACAGGGATAGCTATGGCTACACCTTC
few | TRBJ1-2 | 15 | - | TRBV7-7 | CASSPVLDSSGGYTF | TGTGCTAGCAGCCCGGTTCTAGACTCCTCCGGGGGCTACACCTTC
few | TRBJ2-7 | 13 | - | TRBV12-3/TRBV12-4 | CASRDTATYEQYF | TGTGCCAGCAGGGACACCGCGACCTACGAGCAGTACTTC
few | TRBJ1-1 | 13 | - | TRBV28 | CASKGGGFGEAFF | TGTGCCAGCAAGGGGGGGGGCTTTGGTGAAGCTTTCTTT
few | TRBJ1-4 | 14 | - | TRBV9 | CASSVREREAKLFF | TGTGCCAGCAGCGTCCGGGAGAGGGAGGCAAAACTGTTTTTT
few | TRBJ2-2 | 15 | - | TRBV12-5 | CASGKVFANTGELFF | TGTGCTAGTGGGAAGGTATTCGCGAACACCGGGGAGCTGTTTTTT
- | TRBJ2-1 | 12 | - | TRBV3-1 | CASSQGTQSGFF | TGTGCCAGCAGCCAAGGGACCCAGAGTGGGTTCTTC
few | TRBJ2-1 | 12 | - | TRBV29-1 | CSASGDDNEQFF | TGCAGCGCGTCGGGGGACGACAATGAGCAGTTCTTC
- | TRBJ2-5 | 16 | TRBD2 | TRBV9 | CASSVGLAGVAETRYF | TGTGCCAGCAGCGTAGGGTTAGCGGGGGTTGCAGAGACCCGGTACTTC
- | TRBJ1-5 | 14 | - | TRBV6-1 | CASSERERNQPQHF | TGTGCCAGCAGTGAAAGGGAGAGGAATCAGCCCCAGCATTTT
many | TRBJ2-5 | 16 | - | TRBV11-2 | CASSFSGSAYQETQYF | TGTGCCAGCAGCTTCAGCGGGTCCGCGTACCAAGAGACCCAGTACTTC
few | TRBJ2-4 | 17 | - | TRBV7-2 | CASSLGPGGRAKNIQYF | TGTGCCAGCAGCTTAGGTCCTGGGGGGAGAGCCAAAAACATTCAGTACTTC
few | TRBJ1-4 | 15 | TRBD1 | TRBV16 | CASSPAGTGREKLFF | TGTGCCAGCAGCCCCGCCGGGACAGGGCGAGAAAAACTGTTTTTT
- | TRBJ1-4 | 14 | TRBD1 | TRBV27 | CASRQTGENEKLFF | TGTGCCAGCAGGCAGACAGGGGAGAATGAAAAACTGTTTTTT
- | TRBJ2-7 | 12 | - | TRBV20-1 | CSARYLSYEQYF | TGCAGTGCTAGGTACCTCTCCTACGAGCAGTACTTC
few | TRBJ2-3 | 14 | - | TRBV5-1 | CASSLAPGSDTQYF | TGCGCCAGCAGCTTGGCCCCAGGGTCCGATACGCAGTATTTT
- | TRBJ1-3 | 17 | - | TRBV4-3 | CASSLLGGDLSGNTIYF | TGCGCCAGCAGCCTATTGGGGGGGGACCTCTCTGGAAACACCATATATTTT
few | TRBJ2-6 | 14 | TRBD1 | TRBV7-3 | CASSPGQYPNVLTF | TGTGCCAGCAGCCCGGGACAGTACCCCAACGTCCTGACTTTC
- | TRBJ1-1 | 14 | - | TRBV5-1 | CASTIGTGGTEAFF | TGCGCCAGCACCATAGGGACGGGAGGTACTGAAGCTTTCTTT
- | TRBJ1-5 | 17 | - | TRBV5-1 | CASRGEGTNLLNQPQHF | TGCGCCAGCAGGGGGGAGGGGACAAACTTACTCAATCAGCCCCAGCATTTT
- | TRBJ2-3 | 14 | - | TRBV6-1 | CASSGSTGSDTQYF | TGTGCCAGCAGTGGAAGTACAGGGTCAGATACGCAGTATTTT
- | TRBJ1-4 | 14 | - | TRBV5-1 | CASSLSSADEKLFF | TGCGCCAGCAGCTTGTCGTCGGCAGATGAAAAACTGTTTTTT
few | TRBJ1-4 | 14 | - | TRBV7-9 | CASSPVGWNEKLFF | TGTGCCAGCAGCCCCGTCGGGTGGAACGAAAAACTGTTTTTT
- | TRBJ2-2 | 16 | TRBD2 | TRBV9 | CASSVGNSGISGELFF | TGTGCCAGCAGCGTAGGAAATAGCGGGATTTCCGGGGAGCTGTTTTTT
- | TRBJ2-3 | 16 | - | TRBV25-1 | CASSEYVGRGTDTQYF | TGTGCCAGCAGTGAGTATGTAGGACGGGGCACAGATACGCAGTATTTT
- | TRBJ2-7 | 14 | - | TRBV21-1 | CASSARGHSYEQYF | TGTGCCAGCAGCGCCCGGGGCCACTCCTACGAGCAGTACTTC
- | TRBJ2-5 | 13 | - | TRBV4-2 | CASSSRLWETQYF | TGTGCCAGCAGCTCACGACTCTGGGAGACCCAGTACTTC
- | TRBJ2-2 | 15 | - | TRBV7-9 | CASSLALSRDGELFF | TGTGCCAGCAGCTTAGCGCTGTCTAGGGACGGGGAGCTGTTTTTT
few | TRBJ1-6 | 16 | - | TRBV3-1 | CASSRDTSSYNSPLHF | TGTGCCAGCAGCCGGGACACCAGCTCCTATAATTCACCCCTCCACTTT
few | TRBJ2-3 | 11 | - | TRBV5-6 | CASSFMDTQYF | TGTGCCAGCAGCTTCATGGATACGCAGTATTTT
- | TRBJ1-1 | 15 | - | TRBV5-1 | CASSFQGSMNTEAFF | TGCGCCAGCAGCTTCCAGGGGTCCATGAACACTGAAGCTTTCTTT